One and the same sample provided the 19 T cell receptor beta chains below, sequenced in a study of beta chain features in type 1 diabetes. Reverse transcription of all isolated RNA meant that expressed TCRB transcripts were sequenced. The data were produced by immunoSEQ multiplex PCR, yet TCRdb's version contains in-frame clones alone and is incomplete. The top ten hold about 0.026% of the sample, which has nearly 250,000 clones, roughly an eighth seen once. Sequencing was carried out using naive CD4+ T cells from blood. Every receptor here comes from a woman between 40 and 55 years old in good health.

This chain connects TRBV7-2 to TRBJ2-1; 7 positions agree with TRBD2. The CDR3 is 11 amino acids. V lost 11 bases, J lost 5 bases, and 3 bases stayed unmatched. Germline values: CDR1 SGHTA, CDR2 FQGNSA. The CDR3 is CASAGNNEQFF. Written as DNA, the CDR3 is TGTGCCTCAGCGGGGAACAATGAGCAGTTCTTC. Full variable domain (outside the CDR3, taken from reference TRBV7-2 and TRBJ2-1): GAGVSQSPSNKVTEKGKDVELRCDPISGHTALYWYRQSLGQGLEFLIYFQGNSAPDKSGLPSDRFSAERTGGSVSTLTIQRTQQEDSAVYLCASAGNNEQFFGPGTRLTVL.

V and J are TRBV5-4 and TRBJ1-2; 11 nucleotides match TRBD1. Germline assignment: CDR1 SGHNT and CDR2 YYREEE (reference sequence). The J segment lost 7 bases and the V segment lost 5 bases, leaving 7 bases of the junction unmatched. The CDR3 runs to 14 residues. The CDR3 nucleotides are TGTGCCAGCAGATCCGGACAGGGGGCCTCTGGCTACACCTTC. It is translated as CASRSGQGASGYTF.

The chain has TRBV9 and TRBJ2-7, with 9 bases lining up with TRBD1. The junction had 12 bases not matched to a gene; V was cut back by 0 bases and J by 5 bases. CDR3 length: 17 amino acids. Germline CDR1 reads SGDLS; CDR2 reads YYNGEE. CDR3 region: CASSVALAGTGNDEQYF. CDR3 nucleotide sequence: TGTGCCAGCAGCGTAGCTTTGGCCGGGACAGGGAATGACGAGCAGTACTTC. Complete variable domain (other parts from reference TRBV9 and TRBJ2-7): DSGVTQTPKHLITATGQRVTLRCSPRSGDLSVYWYQQSLDQGLQFLIQYYNGEERAKGNILERFSAQQFPDLHSELNLSSLELGDSALYFCASSVALAGTGNDEQYFGPGTRLTVT.

This clone appeared a few times. DNA for the CDR3: TGTGCCAGCTCCTCCCCGAGGCTAGGCAATGAGCAGTTCTTC. Protein: CASSSPRLGNEQFF. The V call is TRBV11-2, the J call TRBJ2-1, with D hard to call. The germline gives CDR1 SGHAT, CDR2 FQNNGV. The V end lost 8 bases, the J end lost 6 bases, and 17 bases lay between the germline ends. There are 14 residues in the CDR3.

The gene calls are TRBV28 and TRBJ2-7, with a weak D call TRBD2 (5 bases). The CDR3 consists of 14 residues. Germline-derived CDR1 and CDR2 are MDHEN and SYDVKM. V was cut by 5 bases and J by 4 bases, with 15 bases left in between. The CDR3 coding sequence is TGTGCCAGCAGTACCACTACGTCGGGATACGAGCAGTACTTC. It specifies CASSTTTSGYEQYF.

This chain connects TRBV9 to TRBJ1-4; D is ambiguous. The CDR3 has 13 amino acids. Looked up from germline, CDR1 is SGDLS and CDR2 is YYNGEE. Trimming removed 4 bases at V and 6 bases at J, with 10 bases between. The CDR3 reads CASSPLLDEKLFF. For the CDR3, the DNA is TGTGCCAGCAGCCCCTTGTTAGATGAAAAACTGTTTTTT.

V and J are TRBV7-9 and TRBJ2-5, with a weak D call TRBD1 (6 bases). Germline-derived CDR1 and CDR2 are SEHNR and FQNEAQ (reference sequence). The ends were cut back, 1 base at V and 5 bases at J, with 8 bases in the middle. The CDR3 length is 13 residues. CDR3 nucleotide sequence: TGTGCCAGCAGCTTAGAAGGGGGTGAGACCCAGTACTTC. Translated: CASSLEGGETQYF.

The chain carries TRBV7-2 and TRBJ2-5; D is unresolved. Germline V gives CDR1 SGHTA, CDR2 FQGNSA. This CDR3 is built from 15 residues. The V end lost 2 bases, the J end lost 2 bases, and 12 bases lay between the germline ends. The CDR3 here is CASSLRNWAQETQYF. DNA of the CDR3: TGTGCCAGCAGCTTACGAAATTGGGCTCAAGAGACCCAGTACTTC.

The chain combines TRBV7-8 with TRBJ2-2, with a possible D match to TRBD1 (6 bases). Trimming removed 5 bases at V and 3 bases at J, with 13 bases between. The CDR3 runs to 15 residues. Germline V CDR1 and CDR2: SGHVS, FQNEAQ. CDR3 nucleotides: TGTGCCAGCAGCGCCAGGGGTGGGGACACCGGGGAGCTGTTTTTT. Translation gives CASSARGGDTGELFF.

The chain uses TRBV28 and TRBJ1-2; no clear D. Germline assignment: CDR1 MDHEN and CDR2 SYDVKM. This CDR3 is built from 12 residues. Trimming removed 4 bases from V and 7 bases from J, with 10 bases in between. The CDR3: CASSSELLGYTF. CDR3 bases: TGTGCCAGCAGTTCCGAGCTCCTTGGCTACACCTTC.

The chain recombines TRBV4-2 with TRBJ2-5, with TRBD2 identical over 10 bases. With 4 bases clipped from V and 5 bases from J, the junction kept 7 bases outside the gene matches. This CDR3 region has 15 residues. Germline V lookup: CDR1 LGHNA, CDR2 YNFKEQ. CDR3 nucleotides: TGTGCCAGCAGCCCCAAGCGGGGGGGCGGCGAGACCCAGTACTTC. It codes for CASSPKRGGGETQYF.

This clone was counted between two and nine times. The chain couples TRBV12-5 to TRBJ1-5, with D unresolved. Trimming took off 6 bases at V and 3 bases at J, with 12 bases between the two ends. In germline, CDR1 is LGHNT, CDR2 FRNRAP. The CDR3 extends over 14 amino acids. The CDR3 DNA sequence: TGTGCTAGTGGCTGGGGAGGCCCCAATCAGCCCCAGCATTTT. Translating it yields CASGWGGPNQPQHF.

Only a few counts were recorded for this clone. This CDR3 is also generated by other DNA sequences in the sample. The chain combines TRBV27 with TRBJ1-1, with a weak D call TRBD1 (6 bases). Germline assignment: CDR1 MNHEY and CDR2 SMNVEV (reference sequence). This CDR3 region has 15 residues. V lost 5 bases and J 1 base, leaving 14 bases between the germline ends. CDR3 amino acids: CASSLRTGRNTEAFF. In DNA, the CDR3 is TGTGCCAGCAGTCTTCGTACAGGGAGGAACACTGAAGCTTTCTTT.

This clone was detected only a few times. This sequence joins TRBV13 and TRBJ2-5, with 9 bases aligning to TRBD2. Germline-derived CDR1 and CDR2 are PRHDT and FYEKMQ (reference sequence). Trimming removed 5 bases from V and 7 bases from J; junction bases left unmatched: 17. CDR3 length: 17 amino acids. The CDR3 spells CASSASLIAGETGTQYF. CDR3 nucleotide sequence: TGTGCCAGCAGCGCCTCCCTTATAGCGGGGGAGACAGGGACCCAGTACTTC.

This clone was seen a few times. This sequence joins TRBV19 and TRBJ1-5; D gene unclear. The CDR3 sequence is 15 residues long. Germline CDR1 and CDR2: LNHDA and SQIVND (reference sequence). Trimming stripped 1 base from V and 2 bases from J, with 9 bases between. The CDR3 region has the DNA TGTGCCAGTAGTATAGGCCAGGCAGGCAATCAGCCCCAGCATTTT. Its protein is CASSIGQAGNQPQHF.

The chain carries TRBV7-9 and TRBJ2-7, with TRBD1 matching 7 bases. Germline trimming cut 8 bases from V and 0 bases from J; bases unmatched to any gene: 13. Germline V lookup: CDR1 SEHNR, CDR2 FQNEAQ (reference sequence). The CDR3 length is 16 residues. The CDR3 is CASSPPTGHTSYEQYF. Written as DNA, the CDR3 is TGTGCCAGCTCACCCCCGACAGGGCATACCTCCTACGAGCAGTACTTC.

Only a few counts were recorded for this clone. The V and J genes are TRBV10-3 and TRBJ1-2; D unresolved. CDR1 ENHRY and CDR2 SYGVKD come from the germline V gene. This CDR3 is 14 amino acids long. Trimming pared 5 bases from V and 1 base from J, leaving 11 bases between. The CDR3: CAISPGDVNYGYTF. The DNA for the CDR3 is TGTGCCATCAGTCCCGGAGACGTTAACTATGGCTACACCTTC.

The gene calls are TRBV7-9 and TRBJ2-7; 7 positions agree with TRBD1. Losses at the gene ends were 7 bases for V and 3 bases for J; bases not matched to a gene: 6. Looked up from germline, CDR1 is SEHNR and CDR2 is FQNEAQ (reference sequence). This CDR3 is built from 13 residues. CDR3 sequence: CASTTDRVYEQYF. For the CDR3, the DNA is TGTGCCAGCACCACTGACAGGGTCTACGAGCAGTACTTC.

This clone was counted between two and nine times. The rearrangement joins TRBV18 to TRBJ2-3; D is undetermined. CDR1 and CDR2 from the germline V gene are KGHSH and LQKENI. CDR3 length: 11 amino acids. V was trimmed by 8 bases and J by 3 bases, leaving 6 bases between them. DNA of the CDR3: TGTGCCAGCCAAAATACAGATACGCAGTATTTT. Its translation: CASQNTDTQYF.